The entry below gives a single TCR beta chain sequence along with its context. This sample stems from a study of blood T cell repertoires in COVID-19. Study-level information: Donors in the United States, Italy and Spain gave samples during acute or convalescent COVID-19. PBMCs, B-cell-depleted T cells, or T cells were the source of the cDNA or gDNA that made up the material.

This CDR3 comprises 13 residues. The trim removed 6 bases at V and 5 bases at J, leaving 3 bases unmatched. In germline, CDR1 is MDHEN, CDR2 SYDVKM. Per the study methods: Estimates of nucleated cell counts were drawn from the amplification of reference gene primers. Some clones are missing from TCRdb's copy, which holds only in-frame ones; the method was immunoSEQ multiplex PCR. V and J calls and clone size are as listed in that table; D and trimming were resolved from the DNA. The table lists a few hundred thousand clones, about 80% of them singletons. The rearrangement uses TRBV28 and TRBJ1-4, with TRBD1 matching 7 bases. Input material: peripheral blood. The sequence came from a woman aged 45-65 years with acute or convalescent COVID-19. CDR3 sequence: CASRTGTNEKLFF. CDR3 coding DNA: TGTGCCAGCAGGACAGGGACGAATGAAAAACTGTTTTTT.